This paragraph reports one T cell receptor (beta chain). The repertoire was sequenced with immunoSEQ multiplex PCR; TCRdb's copy has only in-frame clones and lacks some. Of just under 60,000 clones listed, roughly nine tenths are singletons. The CDR3 sequence is 14 residues long. Looked up from germline, CDR1 is KGHSH and CDR2 is LQKENI. After removal of 8 bases from V and 2 bases from J, the junction contained 8 bases not matched to a gene. The source of the sample is a study of control samples from healthy donors and cancer patients. The chain combines TRBV18 with TRBJ1-1, with 7 bases that match TRBD1. The sequence derives from a man between 35 and 55 years old with colorectal cancer. The sequenced material came from PBMCs. CDR3 sequence: CASIRDRQNTEAFF. CDR3 bases: TGTGCCAGCATACGGGACAGACAAAACACTGAAGCTTTCTTT.